The present entry profiles one TCR beta chain with its context. The antigen is not known. This CDR3 is 15 amino acids long. The V gene lost 1 base and the J gene lost 5 bases, with 12 bases spanning the gap. Germline V gene data show CDR1 as SGHTA and CDR2 as FQGTGA. This sample was included in a study of shared clonotypes between healthy human individuals. Study overall: CD8 memory received one plate per donor, CD8 naive two, CD4 memory three and CD4 naive three. Study results and caveats: As a rule, naive subsets had a larger estimated richness than memory subsets. A few donors had about 5% of their naive CD4 clonotypes in common. The study's rarefaction showed incomplete sorted-subset sequencing despite large depth.

The data were produced by immunoSEQ multiplex PCR, yet TCRdb's version contains in-frame clones alone and is incomplete. Of a few million clones in the sample, over 85% were seen once. The chain has TRBV7-3 and TRBJ2-1; D is undetermined. This TCR was recovered from a young man in good health. Some clones in this sample may be carry-over from other donors' samples. The sequenced sample consisted of naive CD4+ T cells from PBMCs. Subset meaning: CD45RA+ positively selected. The DNA for the CDR3 is TGTGCCAGCAGCTTAAGCCCAATAAGGGACAATGAGCAGTTCTTC. This gives the protein CASSLSPIRDNEQFF. Supplemented by reference TRBV7-3 and TRBJ2-1, the full variable domain reads GAGVSQTPSNKVTEKGKYVELRCDPISGHTALYWYRQSLGQGPEFLIYFQGTGAADDSGLPNDRFFAVRPEGSVSTLKIQRTERGDSAVYLCASSLSPIRDNEQFFGPGTRLTVL.